The source of this T cell receptor (beta chain) is a study of blood T cell repertoires in COVID-19. In the original processing: Cell counts per sample came from amplifying reference gene primers. Data came from immunoSEQ multiplex PCR; TCRdb stores just in-frame clones and leaves some out. V and J calls and clone size are copied from that table; D and trimming were computed from the DNA. The data contain 130,000 or so clones, about 89% of them seen just once; the ten biggest clones take up roughly 18%. The source material was peripheral blood. The sequence was obtained from a man aged 45 to 65 with active or convalescent COVID-19.

The CDR3 protein is CASSLDPNYNEQFF. The CDR3, as DNA: TGTGCCAGCAGCTTAGATCCTAACTACAATGAGCAGTTCTTC. The chain combines TRBV11-3 with TRBJ2-1; unclear D gene. The CDR3 extends over 14 amino acids. Germline loops: CDR1 SGHNT, CDR2 YENEEA. V lost 0 bases to trimming and J lost 3 bases, with 6 bases between them.